The clone carrying this T cell receptor beta chain has just one count. Its antigen is as yet unknown. Germline lookup yields CDR1 SGHAT and CDR2 FQNNGV. Between the trimmed V and J ends, which lost 8 bases and 4 bases, there was a span of 14 bases. CDR3 size: 13 residues. The assay was immunoSEQ multiplex PCR, and TCRdb's table has in-frame clones only and misses some. This repertoire shows hundreds of thousands of clones, roughly 81% found once; its top ten account for around 3.3%. The sample comes from a study of Ad26.COV2.S vaccination and SARS-CoV-2 variants. Documented treatment: roughly 18 received Ad26.COV2.S at low or high dose, single or two shots; a few received placebo; per-sample allocation not given. Material that was analyzed had been drawn on day 63 after the first vaccine or placebo injection. The shot given was an Ad26 vector that makes Wuhan-strain SARS-CoV-2 spike. General study findings and limits: Assessments of TCR breadth and depth may have underestimated the total T cell responses.

Source: peripheral blood, taken in a trial of Ad26.COV2.S vaccine versus placebo. This receptor was obtained from a person aged 18-60 years who received the Ad26.COV2.S COVID-19 vaccine or a placebo. The V call is TRBV11-2, the J call TRBJ1-2, with D maybe TRBD1 (5 bases). The DNA of the CDR3 is TGTGCCAGCTCTCATGGGGGGATCTATGGCTACACCTTC. It translates to CASSHGGIYGYTF. The whole variable domain, remainder taken from reference TRBV11-2 and TRBJ1-2, is EAGVAQSPRYKIIEKRQSVAFWCNPISGHATLYWYQQILGQGPKLLIQFQNNGVVDDSQLPKDRFSAERLKGVDSTLKIQPAKLEDSAVYLCASSHGGIYGYTFGSGTRLTVV.